These 23 T cell receptor beta chains were sequenced from one sample in a study of shared clonotypes between healthy human individuals. Profiled with immunoSEQ multiplex PCR; TCRdb holds only in-frame clones, not every one. The sample records millions of clones, approximately 95% being singletons. Material for sequencing was naive CD4+ T cells sorted from blood. This sample's subset: CD45RA+ positively selected. The receptors were sampled from a man aged 18 to 35 in good health.

This chain links TRBV10-1 with TRBJ2-5; 9 bases map to TRBD1. This CDR3 region has 16 residues. From germline, CDR1 is WNHNN and CDR2 SYGVQD (reference sequence). Trimming removed 3 bases from V and 2 bases from J; junction bases left unmatched: 7. The CDR3 coding sequence is TGCGCCAGCAGTGATCCGGGACAGGGTGGTCAAGAGACCCAGTACTTC. It encodes CASSDPGQGGQETQYF.

The chain employs TRBV7-6 and TRBJ1-4; 9 positions match TRBD1. The length of the CDR3 is 15 residues. The V and J ends lost 1 base and 8 bases, in that order; junction bases with no gene match: 5. The germline gives CDR1 SGHVS, CDR2 FNYEAQ. CDR3 sequence reads: CASSLDGTGREKLFF. CDR3 coding DNA: TGTGCCAGCAGCTTAGACGGGACAGGGAGGGAAAAACTGTTTTTT.

V and J are TRBV7-2 and TRBJ2-3; D is ambiguous. CDR3 size: 12 residues. Trimming cost V 8 bases and J 6 bases, with 12 bases left between them. The V gene's germline CDR1 is SGHTA and CDR2 FQGNSA. CDR3 sequence (DNA): TGTGCCAGCGGTCGTGAGTTGGATACGCAGTATTTT. Translated, it gives CASGRELDTQYF. Variable domain in full (rest from reference TRBV7-2 and TRBJ2-3): GAGVSQSPSNKVTEKGKDVELRCDPISGHTALYWYRQSLGQGLEFLIYFQGNSAPDKSGLPSDRFSAERTGGSVSTLTIQRTQQEDSAVYLCASGRELDTQYFGPGTRLTVL.

The chain employs TRBV5-4 and TRBJ2-1; TRBD1 matches at 9 bases. CDR1 is SGHNT and CDR2 is YYREEE in the germline V gene (reference sequence). The CDR3 extends over 16 amino acids. J was trimmed by 6 bases and V by 0 bases; bases with no gene match: 7. The CDR3 loop is CASSLVVTGGSNEQFF. For the CDR3, the DNA is TGTGCCAGCAGCTTGGTGGTGACAGGGGGTAGCAATGAGCAGTTCTTC.

V gene TRBV7-8 combines with J gene TRBJ1-6; 10 bases align to TRBD1. V gave up 5 bases and J gave up 7 bases; unmatched junction bases: 5. CDR3 length equals 15 residues. Germline lookup yields CDR1 SGHVS and CDR2 FQNEAQ. The CDR3 DNA reads as TGTGCCAGCAGCCCCGGGACAGGGGACAATTCACCCCTCCACTTT. Translating it yields CASSPGTGDNSPLHF.

CDR3 amino acids: CASSQQLNYGYTF. The CDR3 nucleotides read TGTGCCAGCAGCCAGCAGTTAAACTATGGCTACACCTTC. V is TRBV7-6 and J is TRBJ1-2; D remains unclear. CDR1 and CDR2 from the germline V gene are SGHVS and FNYEAQ. With 5 bases removed from V and 2 bases from J, the gap between germline ends came to 9 bases. The CDR3 has 13 amino acids.

This clone came up once. The chain joins TRBV6-5 to TRBJ1-1, with D tentatively TRBD1 (6 bases). Looked up from germline, CDR1 is MNHEY and CDR2 is SVGAGI. This CDR3 is 15 amino acids long. The V end lost 6 bases, the J end lost 1 base, and 15 bases lay between the germline ends. This chain's CDR3 is CASRPLGQRNTEAFF. Here the CDR3 DNA reads TGTGCCAGCAGACCCCTCGGACAGCGGAACACTGAAGCTTTCTTT.

The genes are TRBV5-1 and TRBJ1-1; D not resolved. Trimming pared 5 bases from V and 0 bases from J, leaving 8 bases between. The CDR3 sequence is 13 residues long. Germline-derived CDR1 and CDR2 are SGHRS and YFSETQ. CDR3 nucleotides: TGCGCCAGCAGTACGGGCTTGAACACTGAAGCTTTCTTT. Residues: CASSTGLNTEAFF.

The genes are TRBV5-4 and TRBJ1-6; a possible D gene is TRBD1 (5 bases). CDR1 is SGHNT and CDR2 is YYREEE in the germline V gene (reference sequence). The CDR3 has 16 amino acids. Deletions cut 3 bases from V and 5 bases from J, with 15 bases between. The CDR3 region is CASSSLGGVNNSPLHF. In nucleotides, the CDR3 is TGTGCCAGCAGCTCCTTGGGAGGGGTGAATAATTCACCCCTCCACTTT.

The V call is TRBV5-1, the J call TRBJ1-5, with D possibly matching TRBD1 (5 bases). The germline CDR1 and CDR2 sequences are SGHRS and YFSETQ. V was clipped by 0 bases and J by 3 bases, with 13 bases between them. The CDR3 covers 16 residues. The CDR3 loop is CASSLGDGNSNQPQHF. The CDR3 DNA is TGCGCCAGCAGCTTGGGGGACGGGAATTCCAATCAGCCCCAGCATTTT.

The chain links TRBV6-5 to TRBJ1-4, with 7 bases identical to TRBD1. V lost 5 bases, J lost 4 bases, and 7 bases stayed unmatched. The CDR3 spans 15 residues. In germline, CDR1 is MNHEY, CDR2 SVGAGI. The CDR3 is CASSQTGRNNEKLFF. CDR3 in DNA: TGTGCCAGCAGTCAGACAGGGAGGAATAATGAAAAACTGTTTTTT.

V usage is TRBV6-1 and J usage is TRBJ1-3; 7 positions match TRBD1. The germline CDR1 and CDR2 sequences are MNHNS and SASEGT. The J segment lost 3 bases and the V segment lost 1 base, leaving 9 bases of the junction unmatched. There are 17 residues in the CDR3. The CDR3 sequence is CASSEGRIGGGGNTIYF. The CDR3 DNA is TGTGCCAGCAGTGAAGGAAGGATAGGGGGCGGTGGAAACACCATATATTTT.

The chain recombines TRBV10-2 with TRBJ2-7; 9 bases are shared with TRBD1. Germline V gives CDR1 WSHSY, CDR2 SAAADI. The CDR3 consists of 16 residues. With V trimmed by 1 base and J by 8 bases, 12 bases remained unmatched. CDR3 loop: CASSEWGDRAVEKQYF. The CDR3 DNA follows: TGCGCCAGCAGTGAGTGGGGGGACAGGGCGGTAGAAAAGCAGTACTTC.

V gene TRBV11-2 combines with J gene TRBJ1-2; weak D call: TRBD1 (6 bases). The germline CDR1 and CDR2 sequences are SGHAT and FQNNGV. V lost 0 bases and J 1 base, leaving 9 bases between the germline ends. This CDR3 has 15 residues. CDR3 coding DNA: TGTGCCAGCAGCTTAGAAGGACAGATTAACTATGGCTACACCTTC. It codes for CASSLEGQINYGYTF. The full variable domain, its missing parts supplied by reference TRBV11-2 and TRBJ1-2, is EAGVAQSPRYKIIEKRQSVAFWCNPISGHATLYWYQQILGQGPKLLIQFQNNGVVDDSQLPKDRFSAERLKGVDSTLKIQPAKLEDSAVYLCASSLEGQINYGYTFGSGTRLTVV.

V usage is TRBV19 and J usage is TRBJ1-6; 8 bases map to TRBD1. The germline CDR1 and CDR2 sequences are LNHDA and SQIVND (reference sequence). With 6 bases clipped from V and 6 bases from J, the junction kept 7 bases outside the gene matches. This CDR3 is built from 15 residues. The CDR3 DNA reads TGTGCCAGTAGGACGACAGGGGCGGCTAATTCACCCCTCCACTTT. Its translation is CASRTTGAANSPLHF.

The chain links TRBV5-1 to TRBJ2-5; TRBD1 matches at 7 bases. This CDR3 contains 15 residues. Losses at the gene ends were 1 base for V and 5 bases for J; bases not matched to a gene: 8. Per germline, CDR1 SGHRS and CDR2 YFSETQ. DNA for the CDR3: TGCGCCAGCAGCTTGCTAGAGGGGGCAAAGGAGACCCAGTACTTC. It specifies CASSLLEGAKETQYF.

This rearrangement joins TRBV29-1 to TRBJ1-4, with 7 bases matching TRBD1. V lost 3 bases and J lost 6; bases outside the gene matches: 7. The CDR3 is 14 residues long. CDR1 is SQVTM, CDR2 ANQGSEA, per germline. CDR3 DNA sequence: TGCAGCGTTGATGGTGCAGGGGGAGATGAAAAACTGTTTTTT. Translated, it gives CSVDGAGGDEKLFF.

This clone occurred once. The chain carries TRBV6-5 and TRBJ1-3, with a possible D match to TRBD1 (5 bases). V was shortened by 8 bases and J by 4 bases, with 15 bases between the two germline ends. This CDR3 comprises 14 residues. The germline V gene encodes CDR1 MNHEY and CDR2 SVGAGI. CDR3 residues: CASGDSPPGNTIYF. DNA of the CDR3: TGTGCCAGCGGAGACAGCCCACCGGGAAACACCATATATTTT.

The chain links TRBV19 to TRBJ1-5, with D unclear. V lost 8 bases to trimming and J lost 0 bases, with 14 bases between them. This CDR3 has 15 amino acids. The germline V gene encodes CDR1 LNHDA and CDR2 SQIVND (reference sequence). The CDR3 spells CASLKQTYSNQPQHF. The CDR3, as DNA: TGTGCCAGTCTTAAACAGACCTATAGCAATCAGCCCCAGCATTTT.

This rearrangement joins TRBV28 to TRBJ2-7; D not resolved. The V end was cut by 6 bases, the J end by 3 bases, with 21 bases between. CDR3 length: 16 amino acids. CDR1 MDHEN and CDR2 SYDVKM come from the germline V gene. As DNA, the CDR3 is TGTGCCAGCAGCTACGGGTTTGGAAAATTCCTCTACGAGCAGTACTTC. This sequence encodes CASSYGFGKFLYEQYF.

The rearrangement links TRBV9 to TRBJ1-2; 7 nucleotides agree with TRBD1. This CDR3 has 14 residues. The V gene end was trimmed by 4 bases and the J gene end by 2 bases; junction bases not matched to a gene: 5. Germline CDR1 SGDLS, CDR2 YYNGEE. The chain's CDR3 is CASSPRQGNYGYTF. CDR3 in DNA: TGTGCCAGCAGCCCCCGACAGGGAAACTATGGCTACACCTTC.

This chain uses TRBV11-2 with TRBJ2-7; possibly TRBD2 for D (5 bases). Trimming cost V 5 bases and J 5 bases, with 10 bases left between them. This CDR3 has 12 amino acids. Germline V gene data show CDR1 as SGHAT and CDR2 as FQNNGV. Here the CDR3 reads CASSITRHEQYF. CDR3 DNA sequence: TGTGCCAGCAGCATCACTAGGCACGAGCAGTACTTC.

CDR3 in DNA: TGCGCCAGCAGCATCCGGGACATTAATTCACCCCTCCACTTT. Protein sequence: CASSIRDINSPLHF. The J gene is TRBJ1-6, the V gene TRBV5-1, with D possibly being TRBD1 (6 bases). The CDR3 runs 14 residues. Germline CDR1 reads SGHRS; CDR2 reads YFSETQ. Trimming cost V 4 bases and J 6 bases, with 11 bases left between them.